These 12 T cell receptor beta chains were all obtained from the same sample, sequenced in a study of T cells after yellow fever vaccination. MiXCR was run by TCRdb on the 5' RACE reads, yielding one entry per CDR3 protein. The sample contains 300,000 to 350,000 distinct CDR3 sequences, 3.5% to 4.5% of which appear only once. The source material was PBMCs, sampled 15 days after the yellow fever booster vaccination. All receptors come from a young man who received the YFV17D yellow fever vaccine.

This clonotype was seen only a few times. The junction departs from germline at one end; a sequencing error may be responsible. This chain uses TRBV7-9 with TRBJ2-7; 12 nucleotides align to TRBD1. The CDR3 is made up of 14 amino acids. Germline CDR1 is SEHNR and CDR2 is FQNEAQ (reference sequence). The CDR3: CASSPRGTGGARHF. Written as DNA, the CDR3 is TGTGCCAGCAGCCCTAGGGGGACAGGGGGCGCGAGGCACTTC.

This chain connects TRBV7-9 to TRBJ2-5; 7 positions match TRBD1. This CDR3 has 13 amino acids. V shed 3 bases, J shed 7 bases, and the junction held 5 bases outside the gene matches. Germline values: CDR1 SEHNR, CDR2 FQNEAQ (reference sequence). The CDR3 nucleotides read TGTGCCAGCAGCTTTAGACAGGGTTGGACCCAGTACTTC. Residues: CASSFRQGWTQYF.

This clonotype showed up many times. CDR3 region: CASSAYPGGVYGYTF. CDR3 in DNA: TGCGCCAGCAGCGCCTACCCAGGGGGAGTCTATGGCTACACCTTC. This chain uses TRBV5-1 with TRBJ1-2; 7 bases agree with TRBD1. This CDR3 is 15 amino acids long. Germline V gene lookup returns CDR1 SGHRS and CDR2 YFSETQ. Trimming cost V 4 bases and J 4 bases; bases outside gene matches: 10.

The sample holds many counts of this clonotype. This rearrangement joins TRBV7-2 to TRBJ2-5; a possible D gene is TRBD1 (5 bases). The CDR3 loop spans 14 amino acids. Trimming left V 5 bases short and J 5 bases short, with 15 bases between. Germline loops: CDR1 SGHTA, CDR2 FQGNSA. CDR3 DNA: TGTGCCAGCAGCCCCCGAACAGGAACCGAGACCCAGTACTTC. Protein product: CASSPRTGTETQYF. The whole variable domain, remainder taken from reference TRBV7-2 and TRBJ2-5, is GAGVSQSPSNKVTEKGKDVELRCDPISGHTALYWYRQSLGQGLEFLIYFQGNSAPDKSGLPSDRFSAERTGGSVSTLTIQRTQQEDSAVYLCASSPRTGTETQYFGPGTRLLVL.

J is TRBJ1-1 and V is TRBV12-3 or TRBV12-4, with 9 bases that match TRBD1. The ends lost 8 bases at V and 2 bases at J; junction bases unmatched: 9. CDR3 length: 15 residues. The CDR3 nucleotides read TGTGCCAGCTTGGGACAGGGAAAATTTAACACTGAAGCTTTCTTT. This codes for CASLGQGKFNTEAFF.

This clonotype was counted many times. The chain couples TRBV6-6 to TRBJ1-1; D is perhaps TRBD1 (6 bases). This CDR3 comprises 15 residues. Between the trimmed V and J ends, which lost 6 bases and 3 bases, there was a span of 17 bases. Germline V gives CDR1 MNHNY, CDR2 SVGAGI (reference sequence). The CDR3 protein is CASSHYRGRDTEAFF. CDR3 DNA: TGTGCCAGCAGCCACTATAGGGGGAGGGACACTGAAGCTTTCTTT.

This clonotype has at least ten counts. J is TRBJ2-7 and V is TRBV7-9; TRBD1 agrees at 12 bases. J lost 0 bases, V lost 5 bases, and 17 bases had no gene match. Germline CDR1 is SEHNR and CDR2 is FQNEAQ (reference sequence). The CDR3 totals 20 residues. CDR3 region: CASSDGTGTGGIYSSYEQYV. Written as DNA, the CDR3 is TGTGCCAGCAGCGACGGTACCGGGACAGGGGGCATCTACAGCTCCTACGAGCAGTACGTC.

This clonotype showed up just a few times. This chain links TRBV7-9 with TRBJ2-5; 7 positions agree with TRBD2. The V gene end was trimmed by 4 bases and the J gene end by 5 bases; junction bases not matched to a gene: 4. The CDR3 has 13 amino acids. Germline CDR1 SEHNR, CDR2 FQNEAQ (reference sequence). In DNA form, the CDR3 reads TGTGCCAGCAGCTGGGGGGGGGAGGAGACCCAGTACTTC. Translation: CASSWGGEETQYF.

Ten or more counts support this clonotype. V is TRBV7-3 and J is TRBJ2-7, with TRBD2 identical over 8 bases. Germline lookup yields CDR1 SGHTA and CDR2 FQGTGA. The CDR3 is made up of 17 amino acids. Losses at the gene ends were 10 bases for V and 1 base for J; bases not matched to a gene: 18. The CDR3 sequence: CAMKQETISGGSYEQYV. The CDR3 DNA reads TGTGCCATGAAACAGGAGACGATTTCGGGAGGGTCCTACGAGCAGTACGTC.

The rearrangement uses TRBV3-1 and TRBJ2-7; no clear D. This CDR3 is 13 amino acids long. The V end lost 4 bases, the J end lost 3 bases, and 10 bases lay between the germline ends. CDR1 is LGHDT and CDR2 is YNNKEL in the germline V gene (reference sequence). The CDR3 sequence: CASSLRPGYEQYF. The CDR3 DNA follows: TGTGCCAGCAGCCTCCGACCGGGCTACGAGCAGTACTTC.

This clonotype was found many times. This chain connects TRBV10-2 to TRBJ2-3, with TRBD2 identical over 12 bases. The V gene's germline CDR1 is WSHSY and CDR2 SAAADI. Germline trimming cut 1 base from V and 9 bases from J; bases unmatched to any gene: 14. This CDR3 contains 18 residues. In DNA, the CDR3 is TGCGCCAGCAGTGAGTACTCACCCGGGACTAGCGGGCCGGGGACGCAGTATTTT. Translated: CASSEYSPGTSGPGTQYF.

This clonotype was counted only a few times. This chain links TRBV12-3 or TRBV12-4 with TRBJ1-2; no reliable D call. Trimming stripped 5 bases from V and 7 bases from J, with 11 bases between. The CDR3 covers 12 residues. CDR3 in DNA: TGTGCCAGCAGTCGGGTGAGGGTTGGCTACACCTTC. This codes for CASSRVRVGYTF.